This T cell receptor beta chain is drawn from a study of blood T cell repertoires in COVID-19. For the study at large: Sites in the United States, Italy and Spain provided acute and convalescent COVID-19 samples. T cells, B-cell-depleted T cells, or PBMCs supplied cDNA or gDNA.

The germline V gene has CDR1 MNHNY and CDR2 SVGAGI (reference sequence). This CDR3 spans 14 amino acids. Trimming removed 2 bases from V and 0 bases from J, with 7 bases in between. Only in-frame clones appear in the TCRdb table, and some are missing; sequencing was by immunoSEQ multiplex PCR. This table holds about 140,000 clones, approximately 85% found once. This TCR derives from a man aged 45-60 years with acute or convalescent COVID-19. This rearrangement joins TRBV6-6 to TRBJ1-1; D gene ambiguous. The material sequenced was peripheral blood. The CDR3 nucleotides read TGTGCCAGCAGTTACGAGGGATTGAACACTGAAGCTTTCTTT. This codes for CASSYEGLNTEAFF.